The 14 T cell receptor beta chains reported below all come from one sample, sequenced in a study of T cell responses to AZD1222 COVID-19 vaccine. TCRdb's table, derived via immunoSEQ multiplex PCR, lists solely in-frame clones and lacks some. The table has approximately 150,000 clones, less than 95% seen once; the top ten hold about 2.8%. Sequenced here: peripheral blood, sampled on day 0 of AZD1222 vaccination. These receptors originate from an adult in good health.

V gene TRBV5-8 combines with J gene TRBJ1-5; D unresolved. The germline gives CDR1 SGHTS, CDR2 YDEGEE. CDR3 length equals 13 residues. V was trimmed by 1 base and J by 3 bases, leaving 5 bases between them. The CDR3: CASSLLANQPQHF. The CDR3 region has the DNA TGTGCCAGCAGCTTGTTGGCCAATCAGCCCCAGCATTTT.

V gene TRBV11-2 combines with J gene TRBJ1-2; D is unclear. CDR3 length: 13 residues. Germline CDR1 and CDR2: SGHAT and FQNNGV. Trimming cost V 5 bases and J 5 bases, with 12 bases left between them. The CDR3 DNA reads TGTGCCAGCAGCCCCGGCGGAGAGTATGGCTACACCTTC. This sequence encodes CASSPGGEYGYTF.

The chain uses TRBV27 and TRBJ1-1; D gene uncertain. Germline V gene lookup returns CDR1 MNHEY and CDR2 SMNVEV (reference sequence). This CDR3 is built from 15 residues. Deletions cut 6 bases from V and 10 bases from J, with 24 bases between. The CDR3 loop reads CASSDIPGLSPGAFF. In nucleotides, the CDR3 is TGTGCCAGCAGCGATATACCGGGCCTATCTCCTGGAGCTTTCTTT.

The chain recombines TRBV4-1 with TRBJ2-7; 10 bases are shared with TRBD2. The germline V gene encodes CDR1 MGHRA and CDR2 YSYEKL. The CDR3 contains 16 residues. The ends lost 2 bases at V and 3 bases at J; junction bases unmatched: 7. The CDR3 here is CASSQIPSGGGYEQYF. Here the CDR3 DNA reads TGCGCCAGCAGCCAAATTCCTAGCGGGGGAGGCTACGAGCAGTACTTC.

The chain links TRBV7-2 to TRBJ1-2, with D unclear. The CDR3 length is 12 residues. V lost 5 bases to trimming and J lost 5 bases, with 9 bases between them. Germline CDR1 and CDR2: SGHTA and FQGNSA. The CDR3 region is CASSGEGYGYTF. The CDR3 coding sequence is TGTGCCAGCAGCGGCGAAGGGTATGGCTACACCTTC.

The chain links TRBV19 to TRBJ1-2; D not certain. V lost 6 bases and J 6 bases, leaving 20 bases between the germline ends. The CDR3 sequence is 15 residues long. Germline V gives CDR1 LNHDA, CDR2 SQIVND (reference sequence). CDR3 sequence (DNA): TGTGCCAGTAGCCCCGGGCGAGGCGAACGGAATGGCTACACCTTC. Translation: CASSPGRGERNGYTF.

The CDR3: CASSEGTSGRYITDTQYF. The CDR3 DNA follows: TGCGCCAGCAGTGAAGGAACTAGCGGGCGCTACATCACAGATACGCAGTATTTT. The V and J genes are TRBV10-2 and TRBJ2-3; TRBD2 matches 9 bases. In germline, CDR1 is WSHSY, CDR2 SAAADI. V gave up 3 bases and J gave up 2 bases; unmatched junction bases: 12. This CDR3 has 18 residues.

The V gene is TRBV6-1, the J gene TRBJ2-7; 7 nucleotides match TRBD1. Germline CDR1 is MNHNS and CDR2 is SASEGT. The CDR3 contains 15 residues. J was trimmed by 4 bases and V by 3 bases; bases with no gene match: 9. CDR3 DNA sequence: TGTGCCAGCAGTGATTTTCGGGACAGAGGATACGAGCAGTACTTC. This sequence encodes CASSDFRDRGYEQYF.

This chain uses TRBV20-1 with TRBJ1-2; no definite D call. V lost 5 bases, J lost 6 bases, and 7 bases lay in between. CDR1 is DFQATT and CDR2 is SNEGSKA in the germline V gene (reference sequence). The CDR3 runs 10 residues. The CDR3 loop reads CSAGSDGYTF. DNA for the CDR3: TGCAGTGCTGGATCAGATGGCTACACCTTC.

This chain connects TRBV29-1 to TRBJ2-5; either TRBD1 or TRBD2 may fit D (5 bases each). Germline assignment: CDR1 SQVTM and CDR2 ANQGSEA. This CDR3 has 11 amino acids. V was cut by 6 bases and J by 4 bases, with 9 bases left in between. CDR3 nucleotide sequence: TGCAGCGTGAGGGGATCAGAGACCCAGTACTTC. Translated: CSVRGSETQYF. Variable domain in full (rest from reference TRBV29-1 and TRBJ2-5): SAVISQKPSRDICQRGTSLTIQCQVDSQVTMMFWYRQQPGQSLTLIATANQGSEATYESGFVIDKFPISRPNLTFSTLTVSNMSPEDSSIYLCSVRGSETQYFGPGTRLLVL.

The V and J genes are TRBV3-1 (or the pseudogene TRBV3-2) and TRBJ2-7, with unresolved D. Germline V gene lookup returns CDR1 LGHDT and CDR2 YNNKEL (reference sequence). Trimming removed 2 bases from V and 6 bases from J, with 14 bases in between. The CDR3 is made up of 14 amino acids. CDR3 sequence reads: CASSQHVGSSEQYF. CDR3 nucleotides: TGTGCCAGCAGCCAACACGTGGGGTCAAGCGAGCAGTACTTC.

V is TRBV2 and J is TRBJ1-1; maybe TRBD1 (6 bases). The CDR3 consists of 14 residues. Germline V gene lookup returns CDR1 SNHLY and CDR2 FYNNEI. Trimming took 3 bases from V and 0 from J, leaving 8 bases between them. CDR3: CASSDRGMNTEAFF. CDR3 in DNA: TGTGCCAGCAGTGATAGGGGGATGAACACTGAAGCTTTCTTT.

V gene TRBV3-1 (or the pseudogene TRBV3-2) combines with J gene TRBJ1-4; no clear D. Germline V CDR1 and CDR2: LGHDT, YNNKEL (reference sequence). Trimming took off 4 bases at V and 7 bases at J, with 10 bases between the two ends. The CDR3 consists of 13 residues. CDR3 DNA: TGTGCCAGCAGCCCCGAATGGGGTGAAAAACTGTTTTTT. It translates to CASSPEWGEKLFF.

The count of this clone is one. The chain carries TRBV19 and TRBJ2-7; D remains unclear. This CDR3 contains 13 residues. In germline, CDR1 is LNHDA, CDR2 SQIVND (reference sequence). V lost 10 bases to trimming and J lost 0 bases, with 13 bases between them. The CDR3, as DNA: TGTGCCACCGGGTCAGAATTCTCCTACGAGCAGTACTTC. It specifies CATGSEFSYEQYF.